The rows below give T cell receptor beta chains drawn from one sample of a study of T cell repertoires in ileal Crohn's disease. The method was immunoSEQ multiplex PCR; TCRdb's version includes in-frame clones alone and lacks a portion of them. The sample has around 15,000 clones, 50% to 75% seen once. The sequenced sample was ileal tissue. The receptors were sampled from an adult with Crohn's disease. The CDR3 runs from the conserved cysteine through the conserved F or W.

TRBJ2-3,TRBV19,CASRKRGGFTDTQYF
TRBJ2-1,TRBV4-1,CASSQALAGDNEQFF
TRBJ2-3,TRBV27,CASSLSFRDRVTDTQYF
TRBJ2-7,TRBV2,CASRSSEAVGEQYF
TRBJ1-2,TRBV29-1,CSAEERAGNYGYTF
TRBJ1-2,TRBV7-6,CASSSGNRAYGYTF
TRBJ2-7,TRBV28,CASSQPGFHEQYF
TRBJ1-2,TRBV27,CASSRTGGGIGYTF
TRBJ2-7,TRBV30,CAWSPLAGDYEQYF
TRBJ2-7,TRBV7-2,CASSTRPLAGALNEQYF
TRBJ2-7,TRBV1,CTSTSLAGAHEQYF
TRBJ1-4,TRBV6-5,CASSRGQGPNEKLFF
TRBJ1-5,TRBV30,CAWDTGSYNQPQHF
TRBJ1-1,TRBV28,CAVGANTEAFF
TRBJ1-2,TRBV28,CASRSHSVANYGYTF
TRBJ2-3,TRBV11-2,CASRPGLLDTQYF